This TCR beta chain was identified during a study of blood T cell repertoires in COVID-19. At the level of the study: Spain, Italy and the United States supplied samples that represented acute and convalescent COVID-19.

Looked up from germline, CDR1 is MNHNS and CDR2 is SASEGT. Trimming cost V 3 bases and J 8 bases; bases outside gene matches: 10. This CDR3 has 15 residues. The method was immunoSEQ multiplex PCR; TCRdb's version includes in-frame clones alone and lacks a portion of them. The top ten clones hold less than 4.5% of a sample with 140,000 to 150,000 clones, roughly 89% of them seen once. Sequences were obtained from PBMCs or T cells enriched from blood (not recorded which). The J gene is TRBJ1-1, the V gene TRBV6-1; 9 bases align to TRBD1. This sequence was found in a man aged 50 to 60 who had recovered from COVID-19. The CDR3 loop reads CASSDKFWDRAEAFF. The CDR3 DNA sequence: TGTGCCAGCAGTGATAAATTTTGGGACAGGGCGGAAGCTTTCTTT.